One and the same sample provided the 12 T cell receptor beta chains below, sequenced in a study of cytomegalovirus exposure and HLA in healthy donors. The study ran its PCR with 60 Vbeta and 13 Jbeta primers. Profiling relied on immunoSEQ multiplex PCR, and the TCRdb table lists in-frame clones only, not all of them. The table includes about 170,000 clones, approximately 85% detected once. The source material was PBMCs. These receptors were obtained from a man in his thirties or forties in good health and CMV-seropositive.

This rearrangement joins TRBV15 to TRBJ1-2, with 11 bases aligning to TRBD1. Per germline, CDR1 LNHNV and CDR2 YYDKDF (reference sequence). The CDR3 is 15 amino acids. V trimming: 6 bases; J trimming: 0 bases; junction bases outside the gene matches: 3. CDR3 loop: CATRGQGGTNYGYTF. CDR3 coding DNA: TGTGCCACCAGGGGACAGGGGGGAACTAACTATGGCTACACCTTC.

The rearrangement links TRBV7-2 to TRBJ2-5, with a weak D call TRBD1 (5 bases). V lost 6 bases and J lost 5, with 16 bases in between. Germline V gene lookup returns CDR1 SGHTA and CDR2 FQGNSA. The CDR3 has 14 residues. The CDR3 nucleotides are TGTGCCAGCAGTTCTAACCGACAGATCGAGACCCAGTACTTC. Translated, it gives CASSSNRQIETQYF.

This clone was seen just once. CDR3 sequence reads: CASSSEGGSSYNEQFF. The CDR3 region has the DNA TGCGCCAGCAGCTCGGAGGGCGGTAGCTCCTACAATGAGCAGTTCTTC. The V gene is TRBV5-1, the J gene TRBJ2-1; weak D call: TRBD2 (6 bases). Per germline, CDR1 SGHRS and CDR2 YFSETQ. With 3 bases removed from V and 0 bases from J, the gap between germline ends came to 13 bases. CDR3 length: 16 residues.

V is TRBV11-3 and J is TRBJ1-4; D remains ambiguous. The CDR3 sequence is 14 residues long. Germline V gene lookup returns CDR1 SGHNT and CDR2 YENEEA. V was pared by 3 bases and J by 5 bases, with 10 bases between. The CDR3, as DNA: TGTGCCAGCAGCTTGAACAGCCAGAATGAAAAACTGTTTTTT. It is translated as CASSLNSQNEKLFF.

The chain couples TRBV7-8 to TRBJ2-1; TRBD2 matches at 9 bases. Germline V lookup: CDR1 SGHVS, CDR2 FQNEAQ. CDR3 length equals 15 residues. Trimming at V came to 6 bases and at J to 3 bases, leaving 6 bases not matched to a gene. For the CDR3, the DNA is TGTGCCAGCAGTCGAAGACTAGCGGACTACAATGAGCAGTTCTTC. This translates into CASSRRLADYNEQFF.

For this clone: The sample contains more than one DNA sequence encoding this CDR3. The chain joins TRBV29-1 to TRBJ2-7, with TRBD2 matching 12 bases. The CDR3 consists of 12 residues. CDR1 and CDR2 (germline): SQVTM, ANQGSEA. Trimming removed 6 bases from V and 4 bases from J; junction bases left unmatched: 1. Here the CDR3 DNA reads TGCAGCGTGACTAGCGGGAGTTACGAGCAGTACTTC. The encoded protein is CSVTSGSYEQYF.

The chain uses TRBV25-1 and TRBJ2-1, with D possibly TRBD2 on 5 matching bases. Germline V lookup: CDR1 MGHDK, CDR2 SYGVNS. The V and J ends lost 6 bases and 6 bases respectively, with 12 bases between them. This CDR3 is 13 amino acids long. The CDR3, as DNA: TGTGCCAGCAGCCCCCCGGGATTCAATGAGCAGTTCTTC. It yields the protein CASSPPGFNEQFF.

The chain has TRBV6-6 and TRBJ1-2, with 8 positions matching TRBD1. Germline V gene sequence: CDR1 MNHNY, CDR2 SVGAGI (reference sequence). CDR3 length: 15 residues. V gave up 2 bases and J gave up 8 bases; unmatched junction bases: 10. The CDR3 sequence: CASSYASGTGEGYTF. The CDR3 nucleotides are TGTGCCAGCAGTTACGCGAGCGGGACAGGTGAAGGCTACACCTTC.

J is TRBJ1-3 and V is TRBV2; D is undetermined. The V and J ends lost 8 bases and 0 bases respectively, with 11 bases between them. CDR1 and CDR2 from the germline V gene are SNHLY and FYNNEI. This CDR3 has 14 residues. CDR3 sequence (DNA): TGTGCCAGCCGAAACAGCAACTCTGGAAACACCATATATTTT. It specifies CASRNSNSGNTIYF.

The chain joins TRBV5-1 to TRBJ2-1, with 11 bases that match TRBD2. Germline CDR1 is SGHRS and CDR2 is YFSETQ. This CDR3 region has 14 residues. V was clipped by 6 bases and J by 4 bases; unmatched bases: 3. The CDR3 protein is CASKGTSGYNEQFF. CDR3 nucleotides: TGCGCCAGCAAAGGGACTAGCGGTTACAATGAGCAGTTCTTC.

The V call is TRBV5-1, the J call TRBJ2-5, with D possibly TRBD2 on 6 matching bases. The DNA matches TRBJ2-7 better at its end, which makes the J call doubtful. The length of the CDR3 is 14 residues. The V gene's germline CDR1 is SGHRS and CDR2 YFSETQ. The CDR3 reads CASSSPAAGGEQYF. In DNA form, the CDR3 reads TGCGCCAGCAGCTCCCCGGCAGCGGGTGGCGAGCAGTACTTC.

A few counts support this clone. The genes are TRBV19 and TRBJ1-5; D is ambiguous. Trimming pared 4 bases from V and 6 bases from J, leaving 10 bases between. CDR1 is LNHDA, CDR2 SQIVND, per germline (reference sequence). The CDR3 spans 13 residues. DNA for the CDR3: TGTGCCAGTAGTACCGGGATAGGTCAGCCCCAGCATTTT. Protein product: CASSTGIGQPQHF.